This TCR beta chain is from a study of T cell responses to AZD1222 COVID-19 vaccine listed by TCRdb under 2021. In the study overall: A total of just over 230 trial participants underwent TCR sequencing, of whom around 200 received two doses of AZD1222 and 26 received two doses of the MenACWY control vaccine. Enrollment into the trials was organized by age into subgroups of 18-55, 56-69 and 70-plus years, and those subgroups contained roughly 140, 27 and 60 TCR-sequenced participants, respectively.

For this clone: Its antigen remains unidentified. No much larger clone exists at a distance of one base, and base qualities are not known.

The CDR3 regions of human TCRbeta chains were analyzed by immunosequencing. The study's processing was this. TCRs in the repertoires were compared against a reference library of SARS-CoV-2-specific TCRs that had been generated with the MIRA antigen-specificity platform. Breadth was defined as the fraction of unique TCRs that were SARS-CoV-2-associated. Depth was defined as the fraction of total T cells that were SARS-CoV-2-associated. Using the MIRA data, every spike-specific TCR was mapped to the spike region that the TCR reacted to and assigned to either a CD4 or a CD8 class. Log10-transformed breadth and depth values were compared by one-way ANOVA with Sidak's multiple comparisons tests. Entries here come from immuneACCESS through TCRdb and include only in-frame sequences with V and J called. Some clones fail to appear in such tables; in the studies checked, an unresolved V gene covers under half of the shortfall, and the cause of the remainder is unknown. Clonal size and the V and J genes are those of that table, whereas D and trimming came from the DNA. For this sample the table gives 140,000 to 150,000 clones, of which 75% to 95% were detected only once. The ten top clones hold around 2.8% of the sample.

Trimming takes 5 bases from V and 0 bases from J, and the germline ends sit 12 bases apart. From the cysteine through the phenylalanine, the CDR3 covers 15 amino acids. Only CDR3 DNA is held: 45 bases, read in frame from base 1. The germline V gene specifies SGHDT as CDR1 and YYEEEE as CDR2. The time point label here, explained by the study, means: baseline before first vaccination. Explained via the paper, the treatment or condition label denotes: meningococcal conjugate vaccine given as trial control. The vaccinee samples were drawn from two UK trials, COV001 and COV002, one of which was a single-blind randomized controlled phase 2/3 trial testing AZD1222 (ChAdOx1 nCoV-19) in healthy adults. Trial participant PBMC samples were collected at day 0 and day 28 after the second dose for TCRbeta chain sequencing. Paper-wide results and their limitations: Conclusions about previously exposed vaccinees are limited, since just five to seven AZD1222 recipients were seropositive for SARS-CoV-2 at baseline. Because no day 14 peak-response samples were available, repertoires were characterized only after the peak T cell response. Spike-specific TCR breadth and depth rose significantly after two AZD1222 doses compared with day 0 and with MenACWY recipients. Nearly half of unique spike-specific TCRs reportedly recognized epitopes outside regions mutated in the B.1.351 and B.1.1.7 variants. The vaccine-associated CD4 TCRs covered the entire spike protein, and the dominant responses fell in regions 160-218 and 743-854. Most participants were white British and females outnumbered males, and the authors suggested that clonal diversity may have been underestimated. The 56-69-year group was small, and its depth increase did not reach significance, likely because of low power.

Recombination linked TRBV5-6 to TRBJ1-3; the D gene is perhaps TRBD1, from 5 matching bases. The sequences come from peripheral blood, collected on day 0 of MenACWY control vaccination. The receptor was derived from an adult in good health. The CDR3 reads CASSSPRGSGNTIYF. In nucleotides, the sequence is TGTGCCAGCAGTTCTCCAAGGGGCTCTGGAAACACCATATATTTT.